This T cell receptor (beta chain) was observed in a study of beta chain features in type 1 diabetes. V lost 2 bases, J lost 3 bases, and 20 bases lay in between. The CDR3 runs to 17 residues. Germline V gene sequence: CDR1 SEHNR, CDR2 FQNEAQ (reference sequence). Of the isolated RNA, all was reverse transcribed, and so the sequenced material was expressed TCRB transcripts. Sequencing was performed with immunoSEQ multiplex PCR; in TCRdb, only in-frame clones are kept and a portion is missing. The table has over 700,000 clones, roughly 15% seen once; the top ten hold roughly 0.025%. This clone has a handful of counts.

The specimen was naive CD4+ T cells from blood. This sequence was found in a woman aged 18-30 years in good health. The chain has TRBV7-9 and TRBJ2-7, with a weak D call TRBD1 (6 bases). The DNA for the CDR3 is TGTGCCAGCAGCTTAACATCGGACAGCCTAGGATACTACGAGCAGTACTTC. This encodes CASSLTSDSLGYYEQYF.